This entry describes one T cell receptor (beta chain). Its antigen remains unknown. Generated by immunoSEQ multiplex PCR, the TCRdb table keeps only in-frame clones and is missing some. The table includes about 150,000 clones, 78% detected once. The CDR3 runs to 12 residues. CDR1 LNHDA and CDR2 SQIVND come from the germline V gene (reference sequence). V dropped 9 bases and J dropped 0 bases, with 8 bases sitting between them. The data belong to a study of PD-1 blockade in classical Hodgkin lymphoma. Notes on the study in general: Complete responders had baseline diversity similar to newly diagnosed patients.

Every single patient, without exception, relapsed after autologous stem cell transplantation, and brentuximab vedotin exposure varied. Best overall response was complete response, partial response or progressive disease in these relapsed/refractory classical Hodgkin lymphoma patients. This TCR derives from a human donor with classical Hodgkin lymphoma. The specimen comprised peripheral blood mononuclear cells (PBMCs), sampled before the second cycle of nivolumab. The rearrangement joins TRBV19 to TRBJ1-2; possibly TRBD1 for D (6 bases). The CDR3 loop is CARNRANYGYTF. CDR3 DNA: TGTGCCAGAAACAGGGCTAACTATGGCTACACCTTC.